Listed below are T cell receptor beta chains from one sample, sequenced in a study of CD8 T cells in Susac syndrome. A single record per CDR3 protein comes from TCRdb applying MiXCR to the immunoSEQ multiplex PCR reads. Here the sample spans some 300,000 distinct CDR3 sequences, roughly 81% being singletons. The source material was CD8+ T cells from PBMCs. These receptors were taken from a human donor with multiple sclerosis. The CDR3 runs from the conserved cysteine through the conserved F or W. The D gene is left open where the match is weak. Clone sizes are given selectively: once, few, many, or a class where the clone is expanded.

V,size,J,D,DNA,CDR3
TRBV3-1,NA,TRBJ2-1,TRBD2,TGTGCCAGCAGCCCAGTAGCGGGAGGGGTCCATGAGCAGTTCTTC,CASSPVAGGVHEQFF
TRBV10-3,NA,TRBJ2-7,TRBD2,TGTGCCATCAGTGAGAGGACTAGCGGCGACTACGAGCAGTACTTC,CAISERTSGDYEQYF
TRBV6-6,NA,TRBJ2-3,NA,TGTACCAGCACACCAACGGGGGCCACAGATACGCAGTATTTT,CTSTPTGATDTQYF
TRBV11-2,NA,TRBJ1-2,NA,TGTGCCAGCAGCTCTGGAGGGGGATGGGGCTACACCTTC,CASSSGGGWGYTF
TRBV5-1,NA,TRBJ2-1,NA,TGCGCCAGCAGTGTTTGGGGCTCCTACAATGAGCAGTTCTTC,CASSVWGSYNEQFF
TRBV19,NA,TRBJ2-1,TRBD2,TGTGCCAGTAGTAGAGGGCGGGAGCGCCTCAATGAGCAGTTCTTC,CASSRGRERLNEQFF
TRBV10-3,NA,TRBJ1-1,NA,TGTGCCATCAGCCCCGGGGGGCCTGAAGCTTTCTTT,CAISPGGPEAFF
TRBV28,NA,TRBJ2-5,NA,TGTGCCAGCAGTTTACCCCCCGGCCCCGACCAAGAGACCCAGTACTTC,CASSLPPGPDQETQYF
TRBV30,NA,TRBJ2-7,NA,TGTGCCTGGAGCGGCGAAACTTACGAGCAGTACTTC,CAWSGETYEQYF
TRBV28,few,TRBJ2-1,NA,TGTGCCAGCAGTGACGGGGGTGAGCAGTTCTTC,CASSDGGEQFF
TRBV3-1,NA,TRBJ2-1,TRBD2,TGTGCCAGCAGCTCCCGGACTAGCGGGAGTATCCACAATGAGCAGTTCTTC,CASSSRTSGSIHNEQFF
TRBV14,NA,TRBJ2-7,NA,TGTGCCAGCAGCCAAGTAGTGGGGACACCGCACTACGAGCAGTACTTC,CASSQVVGTPHYEQYF
TRBV27,NA,TRBJ2-5,NA,TGTGCCAGCAGTTCGCTTGGTGGGGTCCAAGAGACCCAGTACTTC,CASSSLGGVQETQYF
TRBV6-5,NA,TRBJ2-5,NA,TGTGCCAGCAGCTCGGCCGAGACCCAGTACTTC,CASSSAETQYF
TRBV4-1,NA,TRBJ1-6,NA,TGCGCCAGCAGCCCTCCCGGGGGGGATTCACCCCTCCACTTT,CASSPPGGDSPLHF
TRBV29-1,NA,TRBJ2-1,TRBD1,TGCAGCGTTGACGGGACAGGGAGGAATGAGCAGTTCTTC,CSVDGTGRNEQFF
TRBV30,NA,TRBJ1-3,NA,TGTGCCTGGACAGGGCCATTGTCTGGAAACACCATATATTTT,CAWTGPLSGNTIYF
TRBV28,NA,TRBJ1-4,NA,TGTGCCAGCAGTTTAGTGGGGATCAATGAAAAACTGTTTTTT,CASSLVGINEKLFF
TRBV4-2,once,TRBJ2-2,TRBD2,TGTGCCAGCAGCGCACAGACTAGCGGGAGGCCTCTCACCGGGGAGCTGTTTTTT,CASSAQTSGRPLTGELFF
TRBV4-1,NA,TRBJ1-4,TRBD1,TGCGCCAGCAGCCAAGGCCCACCGACAGGGAGGGATGAAAAACTGTTTTTT,CASSQGPPTGRDEKLFF
TRBV28,once,TRBJ1-2,NA,TGTGCCAGCAGTTTGACCGAGGTGGTCTATGGCTACACCTTC,CASSLTEVVYGYTF
TRBV5-1,NA,TRBJ1-2,NA,TGCGCCAGCAGCCCTAGGACGGCACTCGGGGGCTACACCTTC,CASSPRTALGGYTF
TRBV9,NA,TRBJ2-7,NA,TGTGCCAGCAGCCCGGGGGAGGAAACTCCAGAGCAGTACTTC,CASSPGEETPEQYF
TRBV4-2,NA,TRBJ2-3,NA,TGTGCCAGCAGCCAAGATCCCGGGGGAGAGACAGATACGCAGTATTTT,CASSQDPGGETDTQYF
TRBV4-1,NA,TRBJ2-2,NA,TGCGCCAGCAGCGGGGGAGTCGCCGGGGAGCTGTTTTTT,CASSGGVAGELFF
TRBV4-1,NA,TRBJ1-1,TRBD1,TGCGCCAGCAGCCAAGAAACTGGGACAGTACCTAACACTGAAGCTTTCTTT,CASSQETGTVPNTEAFF
TRBV4-1,once,TRBJ2-5,TRBD2,TGCGCCAGCAGCCAAGAGTCTAGCGGGAGAGGGAGGGAGACCCAGTACTTC,CASSQESSGRGRETQYF
TRBV7-9,few,TRBJ2-1,NA,TGTGCCAGCAGCCCCCGAGCCGATGAGCAGTTCTTC,CASSPRADEQFF
TRBV11-3,NA,TRBJ1-1,NA,TGTGCCAGCAGCTTAGCTGGGGTCCACACTGAAGCTTTCTTT,CASSLAGVHTEAFF
TRBV27,NA,TRBJ2-4,NA,TGTGCCAGCAGTTTACGCTCCATGGTTGGTCTTATTCAGTACTTC,CASSLRSMVGLIQYF
TRBV9,NA,TRBJ1-1,TRBD1,TGTGCCAGCAGCGGGGGACAGAGTGAAGCTTTCTTT,CASSGGQSEAFF
TRBV14,NA,TRBJ1-2,NA,TGTGCCAGCAGCCAAGATCGGGGATTGAGTGGCTACACCTTC,CASSQDRGLSGYTF
TRBV28,NA,TRBJ1-1,TRBD1,TGTGCCAGCAGTTTACTCCGGACAGGGGGTCAAACTGAAGCTTTCTTT,CASSLLRTGGQTEAFF
TRBV6-5,NA,TRBJ1-1,NA,TGTGCCAGCAGTTACTCCCCGGATCCTTTGAACACTGAAGCTTTCTTT,CASSYSPDPLNTEAFF
TRBV21-1,few,TRBJ2-7,NA,TGTGCCAGCAGCGTACGGGGACAGTCCGCCTACGAGCAGTACTTC,CASSVRGQSAYEQYF
TRBV13,NA,TRBJ2-2,NA,TGTGCCAGCAGCTACGGGACGGCCGTGGGCGGGGAGCTGTTTTTT,CASSYGTAVGGELFF
TRBV5-6,once,TRBJ1-2,NA,TGTGCCAGCAGCTTGCAGGGACGCTATGGCTACACCTTC,CASSLQGRYGYTF
TRBV30,NA,TRBJ2-7,NA,TGTGCCTGGAGGTCCGGGAGCAGGGAGCAGTACTTC,CAWRSGSREQYF
TRBV27,few,TRBJ2-7,TRBD2,TGTGCCAGCAGTCCGATACTAGCGCAAGGTTTTTACGAGCAGTACTTC,CASSPILAQGFYEQYF
TRBV9,NA,TRBJ2-3,TRBD2,TGTGCCAGCAGCGTAGGAAGCGGGACTACAGATACGCAGTATTTT,CASSVGSGTTDTQYF
TRBV24-1,NA,TRBJ2-2,TRBD1,TGTGCCACCAGTGATGCAGGGGGCACCGGGGAGCTGTTTTTT,CATSDAGGTGELFF
TRBV7-9,NA,TRBJ2-7,TRBD2,TGTGCCAGCACCTGGGAACTAGCGGGCTACGAGCAGTACTTC,CASTWELAGYEQYF
TRBV21-1,NA,TRBJ2-2,NA,TGTGCCAGCAGCTGTGACAGGGTACTGGATAAAGGGGAGCTGTTTTTT,CASSCDRVLDKGELFF
TRBV28,NA,TRBJ1-1,TRBD1,TGTGCCAGCAGTTTATGGGGGGACAGGAACACTGAAGCTTTCTTT,CASSLWGDRNTEAFF
TRBV27,few,TRBJ2-7,NA,TGTGCCAGCAGTACCCGGGGTAGCTCCTACGAGCAGTACTTC,CASSTRGSSYEQYF
TRBV6-2/TRBV6-3,NA,TRBJ2-7,NA,TGTGCCAGCAGTTACTCGAGGCAGGGGGGCGAGCAGTACTTC,CASSYSRQGGEQYF
TRBV18,NA,TRBJ2-1,TRBD1,TGTGCCAGCTCACCACAGACAGGGGGCGCGGGTTTTGGACAGTTCTTC,CASSPQTGGAGFGQFF
TRBV27,once,TRBJ2-2,NA,TGTGCCAGCAAGCAGGGAGCCGGGGAGCTGTTTTTT,CASKQGAGELFF
TRBV7-9,NA,TRBJ2-1,NA,TGTGCCAGCGTCCATCCCTCCTACAATGAGCAGTTCTTC,CASVHPSYNEQFF
TRBV5-1,NA,TRBJ2-7,NA,TGCGCCAGCAGCTTGCGTAGATTCTACGAGCAGTACTTC,CASSLRRFYEQYF
TRBV27,once,TRBJ1-1,NA,TGTGCCAGCAGTTTCGGACTTGCCACTGAAGCTTTCTTT,CASSFGLATEAFF
TRBV27,NA,TRBJ2-2,NA,TGTGCTAGCAGTTTATATCCGAACACCGGGGAGCTGTTTTTT,CASSLYPNTGELFF
TRBV7-2,NA,TRBJ2-7,NA,TGTGCCAGCAGCTCAACACAGGACCTGACCTACGAGCAGTACTTC,CASSSTQDLTYEQYF
TRBV19,NA,TRBJ2-7,TRBD2,TGTGCCAGTAGTATCGGGGGGGCTATCGAGCAGTACTTC,CASSIGGAIEQYF